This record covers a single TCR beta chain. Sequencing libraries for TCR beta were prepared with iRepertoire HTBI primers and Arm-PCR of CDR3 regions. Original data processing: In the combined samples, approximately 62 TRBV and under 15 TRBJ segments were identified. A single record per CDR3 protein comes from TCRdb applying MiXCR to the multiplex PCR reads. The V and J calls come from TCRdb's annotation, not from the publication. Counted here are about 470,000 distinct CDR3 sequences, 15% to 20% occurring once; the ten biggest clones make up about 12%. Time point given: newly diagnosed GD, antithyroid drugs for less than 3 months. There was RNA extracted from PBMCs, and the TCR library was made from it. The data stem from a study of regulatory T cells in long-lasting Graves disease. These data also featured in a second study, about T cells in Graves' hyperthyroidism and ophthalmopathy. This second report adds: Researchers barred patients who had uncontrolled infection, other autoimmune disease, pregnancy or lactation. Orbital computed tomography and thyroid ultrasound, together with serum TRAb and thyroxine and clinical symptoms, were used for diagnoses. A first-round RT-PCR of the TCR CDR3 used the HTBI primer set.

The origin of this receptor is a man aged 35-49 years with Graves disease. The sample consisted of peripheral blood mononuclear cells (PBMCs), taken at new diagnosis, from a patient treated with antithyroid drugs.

The CDR3: CASSLARLFHSGANVLTF. Written as DNA, the CDR3 is TGTGCCAGCAGTTTAGCACGGCTATTTCACTCTGGGGCCAACGTCCTGACTTTC. The chain is built from TRBV12-3 or TRBV12-4 and TRBJ2-6; D ambiguous. This CDR3 region has 18 residues. Trimming pared 0 bases from V and 0 bases from J, leaving 12 bases between.